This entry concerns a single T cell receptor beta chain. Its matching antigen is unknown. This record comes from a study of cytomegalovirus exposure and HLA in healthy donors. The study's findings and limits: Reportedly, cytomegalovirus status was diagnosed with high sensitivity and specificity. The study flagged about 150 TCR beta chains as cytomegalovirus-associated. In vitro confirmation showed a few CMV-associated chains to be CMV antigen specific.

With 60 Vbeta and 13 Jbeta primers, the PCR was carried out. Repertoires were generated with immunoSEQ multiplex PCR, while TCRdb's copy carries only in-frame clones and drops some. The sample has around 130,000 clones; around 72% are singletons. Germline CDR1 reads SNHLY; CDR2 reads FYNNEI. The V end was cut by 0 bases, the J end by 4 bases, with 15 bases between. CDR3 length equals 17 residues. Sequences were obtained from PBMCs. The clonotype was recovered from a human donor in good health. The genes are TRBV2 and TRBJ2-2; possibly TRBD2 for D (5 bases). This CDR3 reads CASSEARRGLVTGELFF. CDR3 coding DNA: TGTGCCAGCAGTGAAGCGCGGAGAGGGTTGGTCACCGGGGAGCTGTTTTTT. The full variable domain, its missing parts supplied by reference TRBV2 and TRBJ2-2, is EPEVTQTPSHQVTQMGQEVILRCVPISNHLYFYWYRQILGQKVEFLVSFYNNEISEKSEIFDDQFSVERPDGSNFTLKIRSTKLEDSAMYFCASSEARRGLVTGELFFGEGSRLTVL.